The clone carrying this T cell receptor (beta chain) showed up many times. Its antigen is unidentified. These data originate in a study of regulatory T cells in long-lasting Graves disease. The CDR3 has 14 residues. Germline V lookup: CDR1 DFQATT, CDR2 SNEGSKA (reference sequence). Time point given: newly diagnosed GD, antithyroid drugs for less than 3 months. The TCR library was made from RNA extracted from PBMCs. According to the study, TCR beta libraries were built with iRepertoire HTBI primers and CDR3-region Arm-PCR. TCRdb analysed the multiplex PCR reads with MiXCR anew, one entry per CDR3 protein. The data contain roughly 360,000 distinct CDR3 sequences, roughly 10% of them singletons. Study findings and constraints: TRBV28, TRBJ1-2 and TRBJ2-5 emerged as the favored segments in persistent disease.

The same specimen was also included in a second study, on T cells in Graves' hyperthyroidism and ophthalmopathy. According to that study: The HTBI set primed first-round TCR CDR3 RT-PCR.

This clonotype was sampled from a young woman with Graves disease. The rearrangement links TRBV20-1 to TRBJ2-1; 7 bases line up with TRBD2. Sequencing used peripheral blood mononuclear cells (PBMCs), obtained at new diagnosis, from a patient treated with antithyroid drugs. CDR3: CSATSGTSYNEQFF. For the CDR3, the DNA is TGCAGCGCAACGAGCGGGACTTCCTACAATGAGCAGTTCTTC.